This TCR beta chain was captured by sequencing in a study of T-cell reconstitution after alpha-beta-depleted transplantation in children. Findings and limits, study-wide: Newly made T cells mostly supplied T-cell counts and diversity one year after transplant. Where alpha-beta T cells came from about two months after transplant was reportedly several hundred expanded graft clones. Some patients owed their high day-60 TCRbeta diversity to surviving recipient T cells and thymic progenitors.

Trimming cost V 4 bases and J 1 base, with 7 bases left between them. Germline V CDR1 and CDR2: SQVTM, ANQGSEA. The CDR3 sequence is 12 residues long. TCRbeta library preparation incorporated unique molecular identifiers. Each CDR3 protein gets one entry after TCRdb re-called the PCR reads with MiXCR. The table shows about a million distinct CDR3 sequences, with about 29% occurring only once. In the case of this clonotype: No antigen is known for it.

The sample in question was PBMCs, mostly from graft donor cells, obtained 360 days after TCRalphabeta/CD19-depleted stem cell transplant. The chain joins TRBV29-1 to TRBJ1-1; no definite D call. The sequence was collected from a boy younger than two who had a stem cell transplant for SCID, so the T cells may come from the graft donor. DNA for the CDR3: TGCAGCGTTGGATGGGGGAACACTGAAGCTTTCTTT. Its protein product is CSVGWGNTEAFF.